The 15 T cell receptor beta chains listed next were all sequenced from one sample in a study of yellow fever vaccine responses in identical twins. Each CDR3 protein gets one entry after TCRdb re-called the RT-PCR reads with MiXCR. The table includes approximately 3,100 distinct CDR3 sequences, about 80% detected once. The sequences come from T cells from blood (PBMCs), unsorted or a sorted subset (not recorded which), collected before or after yellow fever vaccination (not recorded which). These receptors all come from a woman between 18 and 29 years old who received the yellow fever vaccine.

The chain recombines TRBV7-8 with TRBJ2-7; the D is unclear. There are 13 residues in the CDR3. Trimming left V 5 bases short and J 4 bases short, with 12 bases between. Germline loops: CDR1 SGHVS, CDR2 FQNEAQ. CDR3 bases: TGTGCCAGCAGCCGATTGTCAGCTTACGAGCAGTACTTC. This gives the protein CASSRLSAYEQYF.

The rearrangement uses TRBV7-9 and TRBJ2-1; D is unresolved. Germline CDR1 reads SEHNR; CDR2 reads FQNEAQ (reference sequence). V was cut by 4 bases and J by 10 bases, with 14 bases left in between. The CDR3 loop spans 13 amino acids. The CDR3 DNA follows: TGTGCCAGCAGCTATCCATTACGCCCAGAGCAGTTCTTC. This encodes CASSYPLRPEQFF.

This clonotype was picked up a small number of times. The rearrangement links TRBV7-9 to TRBJ2-1; 7 nucleotides line up with TRBD1. CDR3 length equals 12 residues. V lost 5 bases and J lost 8; bases outside the gene matches: 3. Per the germline V gene, CDR1 is SEHNR and CDR2 is FQNEAQ (reference sequence). In DNA form, the CDR3 reads TGTGCCAGCAGCCCTGGGACAGATGAGCAGTTCTTC. It yields the protein CASSPGTDEQFF.

This clonotype was observed a single time. V gene TRBV4-2 combines with J gene TRBJ2-1; D is unclear. The CDR3 covers 12 residues. Germline CDR1 is LGHNA and CDR2 is YNFKEQ. V was trimmed by 0 bases and J by 10 bases, leaving 7 bases between them. The CDR3 protein is CASSQDWQEQFF. CDR3 sequence (DNA): TGTGCCAGCAGCCAAGATTGGCAGGAGCAGTTCTTC.

Note on this clonotype: Mismatch with germline at one junction end may stem from a read error. The chain joins TRBV20-1 to TRBJ2-7; 8 positions match TRBD1. CDR1 is DFQATT, CDR2 SNEGSKA, per germline (reference sequence). This CDR3 comprises 13 residues. CDR3 sequence reads: CRARQGAAYEQYF. In nucleotides, the CDR3 is TGCAGAGCTAGGCAGGGGGCGGCCTACGAGCAGTACTTC.

The chain employs TRBV4-2 and TRBJ2-7, with D tentatively TRBD1 (6 bases). Trimming removed 0 bases at V and 1 base at J, with 13 bases between. The CDR3 has 16 residues. The germline CDR1 and CDR2 sequences are LGHNA and YNFKEQ. The CDR3 coding sequence is TGTGCCAGCAGCCAAGATTTTGCACAGGGTTCCTACGAGCAGTACTTC. It is translated as CASSQDFAQGSYEQYF.

The rearrangement joins TRBV5-6 to TRBJ2-7; D is tentatively TRBD1 or TRBD2 (5 bases each). Trimming pared 4 bases from V and 7 bases from J, leaving 15 bases between. The CDR3 is 13 residues long. The germline V gene encodes CDR1 SGHDT and CDR2 YYEEEE. In DNA form, the CDR3 reads TGTGCCAGCAGCGTCGGGACCCCGGCAGAGCAGTACTTC. Translating it yields CASSVGTPAEQYF.

The chain couples TRBV18 to TRBJ2-7, with 8 bases matching TRBD2. CDR1 and CDR2 (germline): KGHSH, LQKENI. V lost 2 bases, J lost 2 bases, and 5 bases stayed unmatched. The CDR3 is 15 amino acids. Here the CDR3 reads CASSPAAGDPYEQYF. CDR3 nucleotide sequence: TGTGCCAGCTCACCAGCAGCGGGAGACCCCTACGAGCAGTACTTC.

The chain links TRBV15 to TRBJ2-7; 7 bases match TRBD1. This CDR3 has 13 amino acids. The V and J ends lost 7 bases and 3 bases, in that order; junction bases with no gene match: 6. Looked up from germline, CDR1 is LNHNV and CDR2 is YYDKDF (reference sequence). CDR3 bases: TGTGCCACCACCCCGGGACAGCTCTACGAGCAGTACTTC. It specifies CATTPGQLYEQYF. The variable domain in full, completed from reference TRBV15 and TRBJ2-7, reads DAMVIQNPRYQVTQFGKPVTLSCSQTLNHNVMYWYQQKSSQAPKLLFHYYDKDFNNEADTPDNFQSRRPNTSFCFLDIRSPGLGDTAMYLCATTPGQLYEQYFGPGTRLTVT.

This sequence joins TRBV15 and TRBJ2-7; no reliable D call. The germline V gene has CDR1 LNHNV and CDR2 YYDKDF (reference sequence). Deletions cut 0 bases from V and 1 base from J, with 10 bases between. The CDR3 spans 15 residues. CDR3 nucleotides: TGTGCCACCAGCAGAGATTTTAAAGGTTCCTACGAGCAGTACTTC. Translation: CATSRDFKGSYEQYF.

The chain couples TRBV7-2 to TRBJ1-1; 10 bases map to TRBD1. V trimming: 1 base; J trimming: 5 bases; junction bases outside the gene matches: 1. This CDR3 is 14 amino acids long. Germline lookup yields CDR1 SGHTA and CDR2 FQGNSA. CDR3 protein: CASSLGQGATEAFF. CDR3 bases: TGTGCCAGCAGCTTAGGACAGGGGGCGACTGAAGCTTTCTTT.

The genes are TRBV6-1 and TRBJ2-7; tentatively, D is TRBD1 (6 bases). Germline lookup yields CDR1 MNHNS and CDR2 SASEGT. CDR3 length: 15 amino acids. Trimming shortened V by 4 bases and J by 2 bases, and 15 bases separated the two germline ends. The CDR3 reads CASSVRGHPTYEQYF. CDR3 nucleotides: TGTGCCAGCAGTGTCAGGGGTCATCCTACCTACGAGCAGTACTTC.

This chain uses TRBV29-1 with TRBJ1-3, with a tentative D call TRBD1 (5 bases). The germline V gene has CDR1 SQVTM and CDR2 ANQGSEA. This CDR3 is 14 amino acids long. Trimming shortened V by 4 bases and J by 0 bases, and 10 bases separated the two germline ends. CDR3 loop: CSVVSGSSGNTIYF. CDR3 in DNA: TGCAGCGTTGTTTCAGGGAGCTCTGGAAACACCATATATTTT. The full variable domain, completed using reference TRBV29-1 and TRBJ1-3, is SAVISQKPSRDICQRGTSLTIQCQVDSQVTMMFWYRQQPGQSLTLIATANQGSEATYESGFVIDKFPISRPNLTFSTLTVSNMSPEDSSIYLCSVVSGSSGNTIYFGEGSWLTVV.

CDR3 amino acids: CASSQSRRGRQIQETQYF. Written as DNA, the CDR3 is TGCGCCAGCAGTCAATCTAGACGGGGACGACAAATCCAAGAGACCCAGTACTTC. The V call is TRBV23-1, the J call TRBJ2-5; D may match TRBD1 or TRBD2 (5 bases each). Being an ORF, TRBV23-1 has a function that is uncertain. The CDR3 has 18 residues. The V gene lost 0 bases and the J gene lost 1 base, with 18 bases spanning the gap.

This chain joins TRBV4-2 and TRBJ2-5; tentatively, D is TRBD2 (6 bases). The V and J ends lost 4 bases and 5 bases respectively, with 17 bases between them. Germline CDR1 LGHNA, CDR2 YNFKEQ. This CDR3 comprises 15 residues. The chain's CDR3 is CASSPTLAVVETQYF. The CDR3 DNA is TGTGCCAGCAGCCCGACACTAGCAGTAGTGGAGACCCAGTACTTC.